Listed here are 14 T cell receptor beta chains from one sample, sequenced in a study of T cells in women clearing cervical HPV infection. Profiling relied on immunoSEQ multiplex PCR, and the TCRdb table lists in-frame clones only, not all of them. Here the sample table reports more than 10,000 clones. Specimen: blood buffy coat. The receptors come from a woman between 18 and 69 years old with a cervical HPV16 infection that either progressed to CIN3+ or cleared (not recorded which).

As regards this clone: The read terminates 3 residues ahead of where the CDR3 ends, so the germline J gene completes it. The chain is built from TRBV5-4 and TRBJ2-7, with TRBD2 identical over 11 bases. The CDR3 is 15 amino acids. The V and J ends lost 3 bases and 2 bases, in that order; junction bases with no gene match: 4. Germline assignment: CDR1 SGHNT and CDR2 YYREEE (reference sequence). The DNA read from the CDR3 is TGTGCCAGCAGCTCGGGACTAGCGGAGCCCTACGAG. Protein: CASSSGLAEPYE. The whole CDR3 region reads CASSSGLAEPYEQYF.

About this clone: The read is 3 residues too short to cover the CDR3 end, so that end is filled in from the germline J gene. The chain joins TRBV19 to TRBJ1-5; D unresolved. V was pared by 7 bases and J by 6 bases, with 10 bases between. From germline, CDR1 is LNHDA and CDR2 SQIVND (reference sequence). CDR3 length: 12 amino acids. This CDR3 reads CASTRAGQPQHF. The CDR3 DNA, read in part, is TGTGCCAGTACGAGGGCGGGTCAGCCC.

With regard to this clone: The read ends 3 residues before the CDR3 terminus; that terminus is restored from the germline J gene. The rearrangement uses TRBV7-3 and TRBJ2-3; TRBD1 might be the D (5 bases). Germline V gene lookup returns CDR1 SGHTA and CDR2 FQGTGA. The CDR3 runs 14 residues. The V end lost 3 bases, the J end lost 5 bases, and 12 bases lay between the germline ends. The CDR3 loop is CASSLFGQGDTQYF. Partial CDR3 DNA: TGTGCCAGCAGCTTGTTTGGGCAGGGAGATACG.

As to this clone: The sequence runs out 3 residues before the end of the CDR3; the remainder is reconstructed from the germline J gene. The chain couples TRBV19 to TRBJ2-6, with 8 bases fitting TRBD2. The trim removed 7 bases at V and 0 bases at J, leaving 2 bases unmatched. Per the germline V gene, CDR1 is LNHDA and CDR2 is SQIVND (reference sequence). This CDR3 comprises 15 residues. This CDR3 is CASTGGDSGANVLTF. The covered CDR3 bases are TGTGCCAGTACCGGGGGGGACTCTGGGGCCAACGTC.

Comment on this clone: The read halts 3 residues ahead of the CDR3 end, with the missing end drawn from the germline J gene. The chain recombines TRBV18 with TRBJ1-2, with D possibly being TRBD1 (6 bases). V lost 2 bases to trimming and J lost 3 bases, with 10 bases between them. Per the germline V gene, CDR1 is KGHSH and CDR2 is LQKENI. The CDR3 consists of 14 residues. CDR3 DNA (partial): TGTGCCAGCTCACCAGTTACAGGGTACTATGGC. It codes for CASSPVTGYYG. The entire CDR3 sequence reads CASSPVTGYYGYTF.

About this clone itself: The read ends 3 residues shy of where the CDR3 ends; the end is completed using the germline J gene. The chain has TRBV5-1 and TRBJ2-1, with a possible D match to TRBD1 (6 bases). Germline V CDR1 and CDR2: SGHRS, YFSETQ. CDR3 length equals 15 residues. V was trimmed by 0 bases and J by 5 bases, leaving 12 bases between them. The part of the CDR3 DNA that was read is TGCGCCAGCAGCTTGGCTACAGGGAATCACAATGAG. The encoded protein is CASSLATGNHNE. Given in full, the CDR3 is CASSLATGNHNEQFF.

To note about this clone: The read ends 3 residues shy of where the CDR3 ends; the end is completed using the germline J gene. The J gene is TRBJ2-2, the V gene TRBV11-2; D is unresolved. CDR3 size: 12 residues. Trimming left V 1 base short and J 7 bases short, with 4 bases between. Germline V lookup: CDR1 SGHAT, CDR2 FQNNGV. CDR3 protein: CASSLVIGELFF. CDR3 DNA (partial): TGTGCCAGCAGCTTAGTCATCGGGGAG. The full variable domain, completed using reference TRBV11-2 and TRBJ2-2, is EAGVAQSPRYKIIEKRQSVAFWCNPISGHATLYWYQQILGQGPKLLIQFQNNGVVDDSQLPKDRFSAERLKGVDSTLKIQPAKLEDSAVYLCASSLVIGELFFGEGSRLTVL.

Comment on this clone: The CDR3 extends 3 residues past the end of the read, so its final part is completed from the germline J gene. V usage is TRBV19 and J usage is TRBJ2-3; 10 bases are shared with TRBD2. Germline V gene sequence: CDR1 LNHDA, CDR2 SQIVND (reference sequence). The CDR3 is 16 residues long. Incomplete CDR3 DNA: TGTGCCAGTTCTGAAACCTTAGCGGGGGGACAAGAGACG. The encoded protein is CASSETLAGGQET. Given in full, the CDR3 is CASSETLAGGQETQYF.

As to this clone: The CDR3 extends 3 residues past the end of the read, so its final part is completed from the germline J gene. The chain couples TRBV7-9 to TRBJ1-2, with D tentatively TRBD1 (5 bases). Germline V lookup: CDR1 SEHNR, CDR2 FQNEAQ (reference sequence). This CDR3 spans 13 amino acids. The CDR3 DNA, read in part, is TGTGCCAGCAGCGCAACAGGCCCAGATACC. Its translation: CASSATGPDT. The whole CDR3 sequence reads CASSATGPDTYTF.

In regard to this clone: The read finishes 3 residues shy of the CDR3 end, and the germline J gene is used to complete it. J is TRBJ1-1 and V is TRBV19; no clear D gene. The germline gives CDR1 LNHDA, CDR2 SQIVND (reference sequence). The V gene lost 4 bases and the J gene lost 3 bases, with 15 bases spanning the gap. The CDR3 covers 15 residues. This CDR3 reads CASSTLRLSDTEAFF. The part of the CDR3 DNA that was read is TGTGCCAGTAGTACCTTGAGGCTCAGCGACACTGAA.

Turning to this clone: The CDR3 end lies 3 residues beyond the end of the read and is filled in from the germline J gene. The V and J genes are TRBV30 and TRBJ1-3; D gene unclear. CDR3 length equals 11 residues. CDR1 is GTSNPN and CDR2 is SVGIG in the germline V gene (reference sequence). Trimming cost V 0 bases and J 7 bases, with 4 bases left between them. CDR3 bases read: TGTGCCTGGAGTGTAGGGAACACC. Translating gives CAWSVGNT. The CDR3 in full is CAWSVGNTIYF.

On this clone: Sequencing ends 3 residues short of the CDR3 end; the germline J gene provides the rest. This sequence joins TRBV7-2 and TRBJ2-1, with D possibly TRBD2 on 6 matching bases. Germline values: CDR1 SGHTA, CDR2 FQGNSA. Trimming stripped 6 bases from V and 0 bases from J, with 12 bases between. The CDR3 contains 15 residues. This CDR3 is CASRGTYGSYNEQFF. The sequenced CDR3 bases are TGTGCCAGCAGAGGGACTTACGGCTCCTACAATGAG. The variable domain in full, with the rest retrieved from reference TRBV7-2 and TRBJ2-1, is GAGVSQSPSNKVTEKGKDVELRCDPISGHTALYWYRQSLGQGLEFLIYFQGNSAPDKSGLPSDRFSAERTGGSVSTLTIQRTQQEDSAVYLCASRGTYGSYNEQFFGPGTRLTVL.

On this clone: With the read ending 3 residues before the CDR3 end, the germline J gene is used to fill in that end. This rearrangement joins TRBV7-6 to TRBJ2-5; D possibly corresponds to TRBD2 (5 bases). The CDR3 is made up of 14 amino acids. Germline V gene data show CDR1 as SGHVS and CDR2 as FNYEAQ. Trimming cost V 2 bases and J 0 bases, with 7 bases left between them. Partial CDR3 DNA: TGTGCCAGCAGCTTATCGGGGAACCAAGAGACC. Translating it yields CASSLSGNQET. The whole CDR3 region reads CASSLSGNQETQYF.

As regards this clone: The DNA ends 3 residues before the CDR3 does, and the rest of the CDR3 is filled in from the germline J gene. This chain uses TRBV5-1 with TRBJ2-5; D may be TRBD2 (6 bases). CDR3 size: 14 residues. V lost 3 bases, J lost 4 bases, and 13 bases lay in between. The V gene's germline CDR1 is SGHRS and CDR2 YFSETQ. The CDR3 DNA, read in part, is TGCGCCAGCAGCTGGACCAGGGAGGCAGAGACC. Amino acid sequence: CASSWTREAET. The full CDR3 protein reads CASSWTREAETQYF.